The 18 T cell receptor beta chains below were found in one sample sequenced in a study of blood T cell repertoires in COVID-19. Only in-frame clones appear in the TCRdb table, and some are missing; sequencing was by immunoSEQ multiplex PCR. The repertoire holds 200,000 to 250,000 clones, about four fifths seen once, with about 9% in the top ten. Sequenced sample: peripheral blood. The receptors derive from a man at least 80 years old with acute or convalescent COVID-19.

This clone was detected ten times or more. V gene TRBV4-1 combines with J gene TRBJ1-2, with 8 bases aligning to TRBD1. The CDR3 totals 16 residues. J was trimmed by 8 bases and V by 3 bases; bases with no gene match: 14. From germline, CDR1 is MGHRA and CDR2 YSYEKL. The CDR3 DNA reads TGCGCCAGCAGCCAGTCGGGACAGGTCCCCGTTGCCGGCTACACCTTC. Translation: CASSQSGQVPVAGYTF.

This chain connects TRBV2 to TRBJ2-7; TRBD1 aligns across 10 bases. The germline V gene has CDR1 SNHLY and CDR2 FYNNEI. This CDR3 comprises 17 residues. J gave up 3 bases and V 8 bases, and 16 bases lay outside the gene matches. The CDR3 region has the DNA TGTGCCAGCTATGATCTCGCCCGGGACAGGGGCTTCTACGAGCAGTACTTC. Its protein is CASYDLARDRGFYEQYF. Full variable domain (rest looked up from reference TRBV2 and TRBJ2-7): EPEVTQTPSHQVTQMGQEVILRCVPISNHLYFYWYRQILGQKVEFLVSFYNNEISEKSEIFDDQFSVERPDGSNFTLKIRSTKLEDSAMYFCASYDLARDRGFYEQYFGPGTRLTVT.

The rearrangement joins TRBV24-1 to TRBJ2-1; tentatively, D is TRBD2 (6 bases). This CDR3 comprises 14 residues. The germline CDR1 and CDR2 sequences are KGHDR and SFDVKD. The V end lost 7 bases, the J end lost 4 bases, and 13 bases lay between the germline ends. CDR3: CATRGQEGYNEQFF. The CDR3, as DNA: TGTGCCACCAGAGGCCAGGAGGGTTACAATGAGCAGTTCTTC.

The rearrangement joins TRBV2 to TRBJ1-1; the D is unclear. The CDR3 has 15 residues. Germline lookup yields CDR1 SNHLY and CDR2 FYNNEI. V lost 4 bases and J lost 1, with 13 bases in between. The CDR3 region has the DNA TGTGCCAGCAGTGGTAAGTCCGGGAGGAACACTGAAGCTTTCTTT. This translates into CASSGKSGRNTEAFF.

This clone came up a few times. The genes are TRBV2 and TRBJ2-5, with TRBD2 as a possible D gene (5 bases). The CDR3 has 15 residues. Germline V gene data show CDR1 as SNHLY and CDR2 as FYNNEI. Trimming took 0 bases from V and 5 from J, leaving 13 bases between them. CDR3 bases: TGTGCCAGCAGTGAAGCAGGAGGTTTCGGGGAGACCCAGTACTTC. Translating it yields CASSEAGGFGETQYF.

On this clone: At one of its ends the junction is not consistent with the germline gene, which may arise from a read error. The chain employs TRBV5-5 and TRBJ2-1; D may be TRBD1 (5 bases). Germline CDR1 SGHKS, CDR2 YYEKEE (reference sequence). The CDR3 spans 15 residues. CDR3 protein: CVSSLSGFSYNEQFF. The DNA for the CDR3 is TGTGTCAGCAGCTTATCAGGGTTCTCCTACAATGAGCAGTTCTTC.

The table lists this clone with a count of one. This chain joins TRBV21-1 and TRBJ1-3. TRBV21-1 is shown as a pseudogene. The CDR3 runs to 14 residues. The CDR3, as DNA: TGTGCCAGCTTCGGGGCGGGGCTTGGAAACACCATATATTTT. Amino acid sequence: CASFGAGLGNTIYF.

The rearrangement links TRBV27 to TRBJ2-7; 10 positions match TRBD1. With V trimmed by 0 bases and J by 3 bases, 2 bases remained unmatched. This CDR3 is built from 15 residues. CDR1 is MNHEY, CDR2 SMNVEV, per germline (reference sequence). CDR3 protein: CASSLSGQGYYEQYF. The CDR3 DNA follows: TGTGCCAGCAGTTTATCGGGACAGGGGTACTACGAGCAGTACTTC.

The chain links TRBV18 to TRBJ1-3; 10 nucleotides agree with TRBD1. Unmatched junction bases numbered 8, after V lost 2 bases and J lost 7 bases. The CDR3 runs 16 residues. Germline-derived CDR1 and CDR2 are KGHSH and LQKENI. CDR3 amino acids: CASSPKTGGLENTIYF. DNA for the CDR3: TGTGCCAGCTCACCAAAGACAGGGGGCCTCGAGAACACCATATATTTT.

V is TRBV5-1 and J is TRBJ2-7, with 12 bases lining up with TRBD2. Germline V gives CDR1 SGHRS, CDR2 YFSETQ. V was pared by 4 bases and J by 3 bases, with 5 bases of the junction left unmatched. This CDR3 region has 15 residues. CDR3 amino acids: CASSPRTSGNYEQYF. The DNA of the CDR3 is TGCGCCAGCAGCCCAAGGACTAGCGGGAACTACGAGCAGTACTTC. The variable domain in full, with the rest retrieved from reference TRBV5-1 and TRBJ2-7, is KAGVTQTPRYLIKTRGQQVTLSCSPISGHRSVSWYQQTPGQGLQFLFEYFSETQRNKGNFPGRFSGRQFSNSRSEMNVSTLELGDSALYLCASSPRTSGNYEQYFGPGTRLTVT.

This rearrangement joins TRBV24-1 to TRBJ2-3; 8 bases align to TRBD2. V gave up 0 bases and J gave up 3 bases; unmatched junction bases: 10. The length of the CDR3 is 18 residues. Germline V gene sequence: CDR1 KGHDR, CDR2 SFDVKD. In nucleotides, the CDR3 is TGTGCCACCAGTGATTTGCGGCGACTAGCGTCGAAGACAGATACGCAGTATTTT. It yields the protein CATSDLRRLASKTDTQYF.

The chain couples TRBV19 to TRBJ1-5; 10 nucleotides agree with TRBD1. The V gene's germline CDR1 is LNHDA and CDR2 SQIVND (reference sequence). The V gene end was trimmed by 5 bases and the J gene end by 4 bases; junction bases not matched to a gene: 5. This CDR3 has 15 amino acids. The CDR3 coding sequence is TGTGCCAGTAGTTCAGACAGGGGGCGAAATCAGCCCCAGCATTTT. This encodes CASSSDRGRNQPQHF.

The V and J genes are TRBV11-2 and TRBJ1-1; 10 bases are a match to TRBD1. Germline CDR1 is SGHAT and CDR2 is FQNNGV. The V segment lost 5 bases and the J segment 5 bases; nucleotides outside the gene matches: 11. The CDR3 is 16 amino acids. CDR3 sequence (DNA): TGTGCCAGCAGCCCTCGGGACAGGGGAGAAGAAACTGAAGCTTTCTTT. This encodes CASSPRDRGEETEAFF.

This rearrangement joins TRBV10-3 to TRBJ2-2, with 9 bases fitting TRBD1. There are 15 residues in the CDR3. The trim removed 5 bases at V and 4 bases at J, leaving 5 bases unmatched. Germline V gives CDR1 ENHRY, CDR2 SYGVKD. The CDR3 loop reads CAISRGQGFTGELFF. CDR3 DNA sequence: TGTGCCATCAGTCGGGGACAGGGATTCACCGGGGAGCTGTTTTTT.

The chain recombines TRBV5-1 with TRBJ2-7; 13 bases fit TRBD2. There are 18 residues in the CDR3. V was clipped by 7 bases and J by 0 bases; unmatched bases: 13. Germline V gene sequence: CDR1 SGHRS, CDR2 YFSETQ. The CDR3 DNA reads as TGCGCCAGCTCATCCGGGACTAGCGGGACTTGGAGCTCCTACGAGCAGTACTTC. Its protein is CASSSGTSGTWSSYEQYF.

The chain links TRBV25-1 to TRBJ1-1, with 8 bases aligning to TRBD1. Trimming took 1 base from V and 8 from J; bases not matched to a gene: 3. Germline loops: CDR1 MGHDK, CDR2 SYGVNS. The CDR3 consists of 13 residues. CDR3 DNA: TGTGCCAGCAGTGAATGGGACAGGCGGGAAGCTTTCTTT. It encodes CASSEWDRREAFF.

This chain links TRBV5-6 with TRBJ2-3, with 10 nucleotides matching TRBD2. The V gene end was trimmed by 4 bases and the J gene end by 4 bases; junction bases not matched to a gene: 3. This CDR3 comprises 14 residues. Looked up from germline, CDR1 is SGHDT and CDR2 is YYEEEE. CDR3 DNA: TGTGCCAGCAGCACCGGGACTAGCGCAGATACGCAGTATTTT. It codes for CASSTGTSADTQYF.

CDR3 nucleotides: TGTGCCAGCAGCTTAGGATTCGGCGAGCAGTACTTC. It encodes CASSLGFGEQYF. V and J are TRBV7-9 and TRBJ2-7; no clear D gene. CDR1 is SEHNR and CDR2 is FQNEAQ in the germline V gene (reference sequence). This CDR3 is 12 amino acids long. V dropped 1 base and J dropped 6 bases, with 7 bases sitting between them.